This passage covers 6 T cell receptor beta chains from one sample sequenced in a study of identifying expanded T cells in peripheral blood. Assay used: immunoSEQ multiplex PCR; TCRdb lists only in-frame clones, some missing. The repertoire holds 95,000 to 150,000 clones, with 75% to 90% as singletons. Material for sequencing was blood. The receptors shown here come from a person between 18 and 75 years old in good health.

The chain joins TRBV4-3 to TRBJ2-7, with TRBD2 matching 10 bases. From germline, CDR1 is LGHNA and CDR2 YSLEER. Trimming took 1 base from V and 3 from J; bases not matched to a gene: 3. The CDR3 totals 15 residues. In DNA, the CDR3 is TGCGCCAGCAGCCAAGGGGCTAGCGGGGGCTACGAGCAGTACTTC. Protein: CASSQGASGGYEQYF.

The gene calls are TRBV4-3 and TRBJ2-2; tentatively, D is TRBD1 or TRBD2 (5 bases each). Germline V gene lookup returns CDR1 LGHNA and CDR2 YSLEER. The V end lost 1 base, the J end lost 6 bases, and 15 bases lay between the germline ends. The CDR3 has 16 amino acids. CDR3 sequence reads: CASSQVWVGEPGELFF. Here the CDR3 DNA reads TGCGCCAGCAGCCAAGTTTGGGTGGGGGAACCCGGGGAGCTGTTTTTT.

There are a few counts of this clone. This chain links TRBV7-9 with TRBJ1-1; 8 bases map to TRBD1. J gave up 8 bases and V 8 bases, and 10 bases lay outside the gene matches. CDR1 is SEHNR, CDR2 FQNEAQ, per germline (reference sequence). The length of the CDR3 is 13 residues. The CDR3 bases are TGTGCCAGCTCCACAGGGGGTACCACCGAAGCTTTCTTT. It specifies CASSTGGTTEAFF.

About this clone itself: This sample includes further DNA sequences coding for the same CDR3. The CDR3 protein is CASTRGGTGELFF. The CDR3, as DNA: TGTGCCAGCACGAGAGGGGGGACCGGGGAGCTGTTTTTT. The gene calls are TRBV9 and TRBJ2-2, with D tentatively TRBD1 or TRBD2 (6 bases each). The V end lost 6 bases, the J end lost 5 bases, and 11 bases lay between the germline ends. The CDR3 runs 13 residues. Germline CDR1 and CDR2: SGDLS and YYNGEE.

The chain joins TRBV2 to TRBJ2-7; TRBD1 matches 11 bases. Trimming at V came to 8 bases and at J to 4 bases, leaving 4 bases not matched to a gene. In germline, CDR1 is SNHLY, CDR2 FYNNEI. This CDR3 has 13 amino acids. The DNA of the CDR3 is TGTGCCAGCTCCGGGACAGGGGGGTACGAGCAGTACTTC. Translated, it gives CASSGTGGYEQYF.

The rearrangement joins TRBV18 to TRBJ1-5; tentative D call: TRBD1 (6 bases). Germline V gives CDR1 KGHSH, CDR2 LQKENI. Trimming shortened V by 6 bases and J by 7 bases, and 19 bases separated the two germline ends. The CDR3 is 15 residues long. The CDR3 nucleotides read TGTGCCAGCTCTCAAGGGTCCCCAGGACAGCAGCCCCAGCATTTT. Protein: CASSQGSPGQQPQHF. The whole variable domain, remainder taken from reference TRBV18 and TRBJ1-5, is NAGVMQNPRHLVRRRGQEARLRCSPMKGHSHVYWYRQLPEEGLKFMVYLQKENIIDESGMPKERFSAEFPKEGPSILRIQQVVRGDSAAYFCASSQGSPGQQPQHFGDGTRLSIL.